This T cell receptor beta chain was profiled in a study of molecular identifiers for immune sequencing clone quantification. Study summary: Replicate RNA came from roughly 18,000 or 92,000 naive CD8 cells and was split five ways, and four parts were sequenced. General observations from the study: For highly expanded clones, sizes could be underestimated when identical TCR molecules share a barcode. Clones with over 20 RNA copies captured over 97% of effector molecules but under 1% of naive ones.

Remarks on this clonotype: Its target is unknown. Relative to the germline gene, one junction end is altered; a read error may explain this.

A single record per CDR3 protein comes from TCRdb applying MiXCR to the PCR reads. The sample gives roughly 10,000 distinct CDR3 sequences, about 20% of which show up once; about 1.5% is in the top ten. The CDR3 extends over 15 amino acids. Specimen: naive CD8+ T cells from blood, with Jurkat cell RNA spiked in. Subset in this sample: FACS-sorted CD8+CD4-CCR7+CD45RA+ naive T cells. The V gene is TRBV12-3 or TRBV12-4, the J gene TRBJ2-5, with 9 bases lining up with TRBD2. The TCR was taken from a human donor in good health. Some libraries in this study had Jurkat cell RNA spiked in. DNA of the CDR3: TGTGCCAGCAGCTTAGCGGGGGTTAACCAAGACACCCAGTACTTT. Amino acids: CASSLAGVNQDTQYF.